This TCR beta chain was recovered during a study of T cell clonotyping in hematopoietic cell transplantation. A remark on this clone: Its antigen remains unidentified.

Germline V gene data show CDR1 as SGHNT and CDR2 as YYREEE (reference sequence). This CDR3 region has 14 residues. The V gene lost 4 bases and the J gene lost 3 bases, with 10 bases spanning the gap. Overall study findings and caveats: Pathologically expanded recipient clonotypes increased progressively from day 30 to day 180 as diversity fell. Broader posttransplant TCR repertoire diversity was predicted by graft donor and pretransplant recipient Inverse Simpson Index values. CD4 and CD8 repertoire contributions could not be separated without sorting. At the given depth, recipient repertoires were over 97% de novo clonotypes.

The data were produced by immunoSEQ multiplex PCR, yet TCRdb's version contains in-frame clones alone and is incomplete. Seen here are approximately 9,000 clones, about 75% observed once, and the top ten hold around 45%. The chain joins TRBV5-4 to TRBJ1-4; D remains ambiguous. The starting material was peripheral blood mononuclear cells, obtained 180 days after allogeneic stem cell transplant. This TCR came from a female patient aged 50 to 60 who had an allogeneic stem cell transplant from a related donor, so the T cells may come from the graft donor. Some clones in this sample may be carry-over from other donors' samples. DNA of the CDR3: TGTGCCAGCAGCCCAACCCAGGCTAATGAAAAACTGTTTTTT. As protein: CASSPTQANEKLFF.